The 20 T cell receptor beta chains reported below all come from one sample, sequenced in a study of circulating and synovial CD4+ cells in juvenile arthritis. Method: immunoSEQ multiplex PCR; TCRdb's copy keeps in-frame clones and lacks some. The profile shows around 32,000 clones, about 93% of them singletons. The sequenced material came from CD4+ T cells from blood. These TCRs come from a human donor with juvenile idiopathic arthritis.

This clone has just a few counts. This chain connects TRBV6-6 to TRBJ1-1; D not resolved. Germline CDR1 and CDR2: MNHNY and SVGAGI (reference sequence). This CDR3 is 13 amino acids long. Trimming left V 6 bases short and J 2 bases short, with 10 bases between. Here the CDR3 reads CASRQLLNTEAFF. CDR3 coding DNA: TGTGCCAGCAGGCAACTATTAAACACTGAAGCTTTCTTT.

This chain links TRBV18 with TRBJ2-7, with 7 nucleotides matching TRBD1. With V trimmed by 2 bases and J by 2 bases, 6 bases remained unmatched. Germline assignment: CDR1 KGHSH and CDR2 LQKENI. The CDR3 has 15 residues. The CDR3 is CASSPSSGTAYEQYF. The CDR3 DNA reads TGTGCCAGCTCACCATCTTCCGGGACAGCCTACGAGCAGTACTTC. Looking up the rest from reference TRBV18 and TRBJ2-7 gives the full variable domain: NAGVMQNPRHLVRRRGQEARLRCSPMKGHSHVYWYRQLPEEGLKFMVYLQKENIIDESGMPKERFSAEFPKEGPSILRIQQVVRGDSAAYFCASSPSSGTAYEQYFGPGTRLTVT.

This chain joins TRBV28 and TRBJ1-1; unclear D gene. Trimming left V 4 bases short and J 6 bases short, with 15 bases between. Germline loops: CDR1 MDHEN, CDR2 SYDVKM. This CDR3 comprises 14 residues. The CDR3 DNA reads as TGTGCCAGCAGTTCCCCGTCCCGACTCCCTGAAGCTTTCTTT. Translation gives CASSSPSRLPEAFF.

The rearrangement joins TRBV6-6 to TRBJ2-7; D not certain. Germline loops: CDR1 MNHNY, CDR2 SVGAGI (reference sequence). With 3 bases removed from V and 2 bases from J, the gap between germline ends came to 11 bases. The CDR3 sequence is 14 residues long. The DNA of the CDR3 is TGTGCCAGCAGTTATGGCAGAGGCACCTACGAGCAGTACTTC. Translation: CASSYGRGTYEQYF.

This clone has a handful of counts. The CDR3 DNA follows: TGTGCCAGCAGCGGAGCTCAGGGGATTACTGTGAAACTGTTTTTT. Encoded protein: CASSGAQGITVKLFF. The rearrangement uses TRBV6-6 and TRBJ1-4, with D possibly being TRBD1 (6 bases). Germline V CDR1 and CDR2: MNHNY, SVGAGI (reference sequence). This CDR3 spans 15 amino acids. Deletions cut 6 bases from V and 11 bases from J, with 22 bases between.

The V gene is TRBV6-1, the J gene TRBJ2-1; 9 nucleotides agree with TRBD1. The germline V gene has CDR1 MNHNS and CDR2 SASEGT. The CDR3 consists of 15 residues. J was trimmed by 0 bases and V by 6 bases; bases with no gene match: 3. The CDR3 reads CASRTGGSSYNEQFF. In DNA form, the CDR3 reads TGTGCCAGCAGGACAGGGGGTAGCTCCTACAATGAGCAGTTCTTC.

The genes are TRBV27 and TRBJ2-5; 9 bases fit TRBD1. V lost 0 bases, J lost 7 bases, and 21 bases stayed unmatched. Germline CDR1 MNHEY, CDR2 SMNVEV (reference sequence). This CDR3 comprises 20 residues. CDR3 in amino acids: CASSLSSRYSGQGAFGTQYF. CDR3 nucleotide sequence: TGTGCCAGCAGTTTATCGAGTCGATATTCGGGACAGGGTGCTTTCGGGACCCAGTACTTC.

The gene calls are TRBV2 and TRBJ1-5, with D hard to call. Germline CDR1 is SNHLY and CDR2 is FYNNEI. The CDR3 covers 14 residues. The ends were cut back, 3 bases at V and 4 bases at J, with 10 bases in the middle. The CDR3 bases are TGTGCCAGCAGTGAGCATCCGGGAAATCAGCCCCAGCATTTT. Its translation: CASSEHPGNQPQHF.

The chain employs TRBV28 and TRBJ2-2; D gene ambiguous. The CDR3 consists of 13 residues. V lost 4 bases to trimming and J lost 0 bases, with 3 bases between them. Germline assignment: CDR1 MDHEN and CDR2 SYDVKM. CDR3 coding DNA: TGTGCCAGCAGTTCAGCGAACACCGGGGAGCTGTTTTTT. This gives the protein CASSSANTGELFF.

V gene TRBV30 combines with J gene TRBJ2-4; 7 nucleotides align to TRBD2. Looked up from germline, CDR1 is GTSNPN and CDR2 is SVGIG (reference sequence). Germline trimming cut 3 bases from V and 9 bases from J; bases unmatched to any gene: 8. CDR3 length: 13 residues. CDR3 sequence (DNA): TGTGCCTGGAGGGGGGGACCGGGGGGCATTCAGTACTTC. Encoded protein: CAWRGGPGGIQYF.

J is TRBJ2-5 and V is TRBV14, with 12 bases fitting TRBD2. The CDR3 extends over 19 amino acids. Trimming removed 0 bases from V and 5 bases from J; junction bases left unmatched: 13. The germline gives CDR1 SGHDN, CDR2 FVKESK. This chain's CDR3 is CASSQDRLAGGPLEETQYF. The CDR3, as DNA: TGTGCCAGCAGCCAAGATCGTCTAGCGGGAGGGCCGTTGGAGGAGACCCAGTACTTC.

The J gene is TRBJ2-1, the V gene TRBV7-3; TRBD2 aligns across 13 bases. Per germline, CDR1 SGHTA and CDR2 FQGTGA. Unmatched junction bases numbered 15, after V lost 1 base and J lost 6 bases. This CDR3 has 20 amino acids. The CDR3 region has the DNA TGTGCCAGCAGCTTAAGGACTCGACTAGCGGGAGGATTAGGGCGCAATGAGCAGTTCTTC. Its protein product is CASSLRTRLAGGLGRNEQFF. The full variable domain, its missing parts supplied by reference TRBV7-3 and TRBJ2-1, is GAGVSQTPSNKVTEKGKYVELRCDPISGHTALYWYRQSLGQGPEFLIYFQGTGAADDSGLPNDRFFAVRPEGSVSTLKIQRTERGDSAVYLCASSLRTRLAGGLGRNEQFFGPGTRLTVL.

This sequence joins TRBV4-2 and TRBJ2-6; TRBD1 aligns across 9 bases. Trimming took 5 bases from V and 4 from J; bases not matched to a gene: 3. The CDR3 length is 15 residues. Germline loops: CDR1 LGHNA, CDR2 YNFKEQ. The CDR3 DNA is TGTGCCAGCAGCGACAGGGGGATCGGGGCCAACGTCCTGACTTTC. This sequence encodes CASSDRGIGANVLTF.

This chain uses TRBV28 with TRBJ2-5; 8 bases line up with TRBD1. V was clipped by 2 bases and J by 2 bases; unmatched bases: 7. CDR3 size: 16 residues. The germline gives CDR1 MDHEN, CDR2 SYDVKM. CDR3 coding DNA: TGTGCCAGCAGTTTAGGCAGGGGGCACCAACAAGAGACCCAGTACTTC. This codes for CASSLGRGHQQETQYF. Looking up the rest from reference TRBV28 and TRBJ2-5 gives the full variable domain: DVKVTQSSRYLVKRTGEKVFLECVQDMDHENMFWYRQDPGLGLRLIYFSYDVKMKEKGDIPEGYSVSREKKERFSLILESASTNQTSMYLCASSLGRGHQQETQYFGPGTRLLVL.

The chain has TRBV7-2 and TRBJ2-1; tentatively, D is TRBD2 (6 bases). Germline V gene lookup returns CDR1 SGHTA and CDR2 FQGNSA. Trimming pared 6 bases from V and 7 bases from J, leaving 13 bases between. The CDR3 is 13 amino acids. Written as DNA, the CDR3 is TGTGCCAGCAGGGGAACTGGGGGGAATGAGCAGTTCTTC. Residues: CASRGTGGNEQFF.

The rearrangement uses TRBV6-1 and TRBJ2-2, with 9 bases fitting TRBD2. V lost 2 bases to trimming and J lost 0 bases; unmatched junction nucleotides: 7. The CDR3 runs to 18 residues. In germline, CDR1 is MNHNS, CDR2 SASEGT. The CDR3 coding sequence is TGTGCCAGCAGTGAAATGAGACTAGCGGTTACGAACACCGGGGAGCTGTTTTTT. Its translation is CASSEMRLAVTNTGELFF.

The chain links TRBV5-1 to TRBJ2-5; 9 nucleotides line up with TRBD2. V lost 4 bases and J lost 6; bases outside the gene matches: 13. Looked up from germline, CDR1 is SGHRS and CDR2 is YFSETQ. CDR3 length: 16 residues. The CDR3 protein is CASSPGLAGRGKTQYF. The CDR3 nucleotides are TGCGCCAGCAGCCCGGGACTAGCTGGGCGAGGGAAGACCCAGTACTTC.

The chain has TRBV28 and TRBJ1-2, with a possible D match to TRBD1 (6 bases). Between the trimmed V and J ends, which lost 8 bases and 8 bases, there was a span of 18 bases. The V gene's germline CDR1 is MDHEN and CDR2 SYDVKM. The CDR3 extends over 13 amino acids. The CDR3 protein is CASGPAGTKGYTF. CDR3 DNA: TGTGCCAGCGGCCCTGCCGGGACAAAAGGCTACACCTTC.

The rearrangement joins TRBV15 to TRBJ2-1, with D uncertain. CDR3 length: 16 amino acids. Trimming pared 0 bases from V and 1 base from J, leaving 10 bases between. CDR1 is LNHNV and CDR2 is YYDKDF in the germline V gene (reference sequence). This chain's CDR3 is CATSRDRYDSYNEQFF. CDR3 coding DNA: TGTGCCACCAGCAGAGATCGGTACGATTCCTACAATGAGCAGTTCTTC. The complete variable domain, with remaining parts taken from reference TRBV15 and TRBJ2-1, reads DAMVIQNPRYQVTQFGKPVTLSCSQTLNHNVMYWYQQKSSQAPKLLFHYYDKDFNNEADTPDNFQSRRPNTSFCFLDIRSPGLGDTAMYLCATSRDRYDSYNEQFFGPGTRLTVL.

The rearrangement joins TRBV5-1 to TRBJ2-5; 8 nucleotides align to TRBD2. V was clipped by 3 bases and J by 9 bases; unmatched bases: 4. Germline CDR1 is SGHRS and CDR2 is YFSETQ. This CDR3 is 12 amino acids long. In nucleotides, the CDR3 is TGCGCCAGCAGCTGGCCCGGGGGGGCCCAGTACTTC. This sequence encodes CASSWPGGAQYF.